This T cell receptor beta chain emerged from a study of tumor-infiltrating lymphocytes in primary liver carcinoma. Study results and limitations: Significantly larger top-250-clone fractions were found in tumors than in blood (p = 0.039). Tumor-adjacent and tumor-blood pairs overlapped less than tumor region pairs did.

Joint extraction of RNA and DNA used about 17-30 mg of bulk tissue that was unsorted. Every patient had chronic HBV infection and was treatment-naive. Every tumor contributed samples taken at five separate regions. Germline CDR1 MNHNY, CDR2 SVGAGI (reference sequence). The CDR3 contains 13 residues. TCR beta cDNA came from roughly 0.45 ug total RNA, primed with a constant-region primer. Three-round nested multiplex PCR performed with slightly modified ARM-PCR produced the TCR beta libraries. Each of the first two PCR rounds ran approximately 11 cycles with TRBV1-TRBV30 forward and C-beta reverse primers. A single record per CDR3 protein comes from TCRdb applying MiXCR to the multiplex PCR reads. The sample lists approximately 47,000 distinct CDR3 sequences, about 70% seen once, with roughly a quarter in the top ten. About this clonotype: Its target is not known. At one boundary the junction diverges from the germline segment, which might be a read error.

The chain joins TRBV6-6 to TRBJ2-1; perhaps TRBD1 as D (6 bases). The TCR originated in a man between 35 and 55 years old with primary liver carcinoma and hepatitis B virus infection. The sequenced sample was liver tumor tissue from sampling region 3. Subset in this sample: tumor region T3, left-lateral pole. CDR3 sequence (DNA): TGTGCCGGGAAGGGGGACATCGGCGATGAGCTGTTCTTC. Its translation: CAGKGDIGDELFF.